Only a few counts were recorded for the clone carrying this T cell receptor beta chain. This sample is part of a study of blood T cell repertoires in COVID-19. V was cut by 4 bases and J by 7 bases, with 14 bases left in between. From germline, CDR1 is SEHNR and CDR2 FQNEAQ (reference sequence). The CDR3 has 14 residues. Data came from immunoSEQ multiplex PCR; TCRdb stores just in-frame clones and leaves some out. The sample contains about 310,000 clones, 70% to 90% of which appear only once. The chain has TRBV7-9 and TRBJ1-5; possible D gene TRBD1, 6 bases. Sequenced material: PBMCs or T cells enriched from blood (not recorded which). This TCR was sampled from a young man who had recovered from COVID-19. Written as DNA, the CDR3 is TGTGCCAGCAGCTCAACAGGGCTAAAGCAGCCCCAGCATTTT. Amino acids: CASSSTGLKQPQHF.